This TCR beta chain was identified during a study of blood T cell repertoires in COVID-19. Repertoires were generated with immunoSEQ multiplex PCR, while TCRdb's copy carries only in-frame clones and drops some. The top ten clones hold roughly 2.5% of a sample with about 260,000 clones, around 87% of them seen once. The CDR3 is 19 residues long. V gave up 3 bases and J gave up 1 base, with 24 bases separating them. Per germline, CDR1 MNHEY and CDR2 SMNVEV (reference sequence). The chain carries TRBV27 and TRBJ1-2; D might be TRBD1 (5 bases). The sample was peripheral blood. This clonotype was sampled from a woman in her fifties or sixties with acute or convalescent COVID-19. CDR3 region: CASSFTRGLGGINNYGYTF. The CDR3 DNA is TGTGCCAGCAGTTTCACCCGAGGTCTGGGGGGGATAAATAACTATGGCTACACCTTC.